The TCR beta chain under discussion was sequenced for a study of identical twins. Study-wide results and caveats: Because invariant MAIT and iNKT cells could be present, zero-insertion analyses could be partly confounded. Conclusions rested on cross-sectional statistics rather than following the same donors. Beta out-of-frame sequences showed weaker excess twin sharing.

With respect to this clonotype: The antigen is unknown.

CDR1 and CDR2 (germline): MRHNA, SNTAGT. V was clipped by 4 bases and J by 1 base; unmatched bases: 5. The CDR3 is 15 residues long. Template switching supplied a universal primer site; unique molecular identifiers were carried on the cDNA. TCRdb ran MiXCR on the 5' RACE reads and lists one entry per CDR3 protein. The data hold 250,000 to 300,000 distinct CDR3 sequences, with roughly 9.8% observed a single time. The data also belong to a second study, concerning yellow fever vaccine responses in identical twins.

The TCR originated in a woman aged 18-30 years in good health. Source material: CD8+ T cells sorted from blood. V gene TRBV6-4 combines with J gene TRBJ2-3; 7 nucleotides line up with TRBD1. The CDR3 nucleotides read TGTGCCAGCAGTGGACAGGGTGGAGGCACAGATACGCAGTATTTT. This codes for CASSGQGGGTDTQYF.